Below are 8 T cell receptor beta chains sequenced from a single sample in a study of T cell changes during pregnancy in multiple sclerosis. Method: immunoSEQ multiplex PCR; TCRdb's copy keeps in-frame clones and lacks some. The sample records 58,000 or so clones, roughly nine tenths being singletons. Sequencing used CD4+ T cells from peripheral blood mononuclear cells, obtained in the third trimester of pregnancy. These receptors came from a female donor with multiple sclerosis, enrolled in a pregnancy study.

The DNA of the CDR3 is TGTGCCAGTAGTATAGCGGTCGGGACAGGCCAAGAGACCCAGTACTTC. Protein: CASSIAVGTGQETQYF. The chain employs TRBV19 and TRBJ2-5, with 8 positions matching TRBD1. This CDR3 is built from 16 residues. V dropped 1 base and J dropped 1; count of bases not matched to a gene: 5. The germline V gene has CDR1 LNHDA and CDR2 SQIVND (reference sequence).

V is TRBV7-8 and J is TRBJ1-5, with 10 positions matching TRBD1. The V and J ends lost 4 bases and 4 bases, in that order; junction bases with no gene match: 7. This CDR3 is 16 amino acids long. Germline lookup yields CDR1 SGHVS and CDR2 FQNEAQ. CDR3 nucleotide sequence: TGTGCCAGCAGCTCCCCCGCGGGACAGGGGAATCAGCCCCAGCATTTT. Translation gives CASSSPAGQGNQPQHF.

The chain combines TRBV9 with TRBJ2-7; a weak D match, TRBD1 (5 bases). The CDR3 spans 17 residues. CDR1 is SGDLS, CDR2 YYNGEE, per germline. V lost 4 bases and J lost 2, with 22 bases in between. The CDR3 spells CASSTSPGSDVTYEQYF. CDR3 bases: TGTGCCAGCAGCACCAGCCCAGGGTCTGATGTGACCTACGAGCAGTACTTC.

The chain uses TRBV19 and TRBJ1-5; a weak D match, TRBD1 (6 bases). The germline V and J ends were trimmed by 7 bases and 1 base, with 23 bases remaining between them. The CDR3 extends over 18 amino acids. Germline V lookup: CDR1 LNHDA, CDR2 SQIVND (reference sequence). The CDR3 loop reads CASKVIDHGTLSNQPQHF. CDR3 bases: TGTGCCAGTAAGGTTATCGACCACGGGACACTGAGCAATCAGCCCCAGCATTTT.

This CDR3 reads CASSLSGLPGQPQHF. CDR3 in DNA: TGTGCCAGCAGTTTATCGGGGCTACCAGGACAGCCCCAGCATTTT. This chain joins TRBV27 and TRBJ1-5, with a weak D call TRBD1 (5 bases). The ends were cut back, 0 bases at V and 7 bases at J, with 13 bases in the middle. In germline, CDR1 is MNHEY, CDR2 SMNVEV (reference sequence). The CDR3 length is 15 residues.

The chain carries TRBV7-2 and TRBJ2-3; 8 nucleotides align to TRBD2. Germline trimming cut 5 bases from V and 0 bases from J; bases unmatched to any gene: 7. The germline V gene has CDR1 SGHTA and CDR2 FQGNSA. The length of the CDR3 is 16 residues. The CDR3 spells CASSPRLAGSTDTQYF. The CDR3 DNA reads as TGTGCCAGCAGCCCCAGGTTAGCGGGGAGCACAGATACGCAGTATTTT. The full variable domain, with the rest looked up from reference TRBV7-2 and TRBJ2-3, is GAGVSQSPSNKVTEKGKDVELRCDPISGHTALYWYRQSLGQGLEFLIYFQGNSAPDKSGLPSDRFSAERTGGSVSTLTIQRTQQEDSAVYLCASSPRLAGSTDTQYFGPGTRLTVL.

The chain links TRBV18 to TRBJ1-4; D is uncertain. Germline V gene sequence: CDR1 KGHSH, CDR2 LQKENI. The CDR3 is 14 residues long. Trimming shortened V by 2 bases and J by 5 bases, and 9 bases separated the two germline ends. The chain's CDR3 is CASSPVMANEKLFF. For the CDR3, the DNA is TGTGCCAGCTCACCAGTAATGGCCAATGAAAAACTGTTTTTT. The entire variable domain, with the rest obtained from reference TRBV18 and TRBJ1-4, is as follows: NAGVMQNPRHLVRRRGQEARLRCSPMKGHSHVYWYRQLPEEGLKFMVYLQKENIIDESGMPKERFSAEFPKEGPSILRIQQVVRGDSAAYFCASSPVMANEKLFFGSGTQLSVL.

The chain recombines TRBV4-2 with TRBJ2-5; 7 positions agree with TRBD2. There are 16 residues in the CDR3. V was clipped by 1 base and J by 2 bases; unmatched bases: 7. CDR1 is LGHNA and CDR2 is YNFKEQ in the germline V gene. In DNA form, the CDR3 reads TGTGCCAGCAGCCAAGCTGGAGCGGGGCTTCAAGAGACCCAGTACTTC. Its protein is CASSQAGAGLQETQYF.